In its sample, the clone carrying this T cell receptor (beta chain) was seen a few times. These data come from a study of cytomegalovirus exposure and HLA in healthy donors. This CDR3 is 17 amino acids long. Trimming took off 2 bases at V and 3 bases at J, with 19 bases between the two ends. The germline CDR1 and CDR2 sequences are KGHSH and LQKENI. 13 Jbeta primers and 60 Vbeta primers were used for the PCR. Sequencing was performed with immunoSEQ multiplex PCR; in TCRdb, only in-frame clones are kept and a portion is missing. The sample lists 93,000 or so clones; 65% to 80% were seen once. Sample: PBMCs. This receptor was taken from a woman aged 18-29 years in good health and CMV-seropositive. V usage is TRBV18 and J usage is TRBJ1-1, with a tentative D call TRBD1 (5 bases). The CDR3 spells CASSPRQGGVTDTEAFF. Here the CDR3 DNA reads TGTGCCAGCTCACCAAGGCAGGGTGGCGTAACGGACACTGAAGCTTTCTTT. The whole variable domain, filled in from reference TRBV18 and TRBJ1-1, reads NAGVMQNPRHLVRRRGQEARLRCSPMKGHSHVYWYRQLPEEGLKFMVYLQKENIIDESGMPKERFSAEFPKEGPSILRIQQVVRGDSAAYFCASSPRQGGVTDTEAFFGQGTRLTVV.